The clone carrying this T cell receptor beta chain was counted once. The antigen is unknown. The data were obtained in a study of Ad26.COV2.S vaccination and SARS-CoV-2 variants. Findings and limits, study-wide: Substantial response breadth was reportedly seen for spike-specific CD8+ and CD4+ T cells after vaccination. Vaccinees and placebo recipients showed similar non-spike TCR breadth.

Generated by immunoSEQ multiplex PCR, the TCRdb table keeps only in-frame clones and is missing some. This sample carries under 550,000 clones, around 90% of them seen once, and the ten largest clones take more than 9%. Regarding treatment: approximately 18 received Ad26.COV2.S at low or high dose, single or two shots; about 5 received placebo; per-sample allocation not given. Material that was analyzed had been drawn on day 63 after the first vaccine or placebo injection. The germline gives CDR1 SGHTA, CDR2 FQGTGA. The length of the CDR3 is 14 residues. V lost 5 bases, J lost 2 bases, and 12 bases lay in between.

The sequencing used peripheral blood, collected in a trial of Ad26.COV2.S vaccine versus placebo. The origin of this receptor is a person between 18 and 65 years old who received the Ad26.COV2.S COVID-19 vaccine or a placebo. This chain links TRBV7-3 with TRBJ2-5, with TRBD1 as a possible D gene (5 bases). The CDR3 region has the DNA TGTGCCAGCAGCACTTCAGGGTTGCAAGAGACCCAGTACTTC. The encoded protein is CASSTSGLQETQYF.